By share, the clone carrying this T cell receptor beta chain ranks as medium-sized. The antigen remains undetermined. This sample is part of a study of liver allograft versus peripheral blood T cells. Study summary: Within transplanted livers, the T cell receptor repertoires were examined and compared against the repertoires present in the peripheral blood of liver transplant recipients.

The CDR3 contains 14 residues. With 4 bases clipped from V and 1 base from J, the junction kept 0 bases outside the gene matches. The V gene's germline CDR1 is ENHRY and CDR2 SYGVKD. Each CDR3 protein is one row after TCRdb ran MiXCR on the reads. The sample has about 3,400 distinct CDR3 sequences, around 15% seen once; the top ten hold around a fifth. Study results and caveats: Reports indicated that T cell receptor repertoires inside liver allografts differed from those in peripheral blood.

The chain employs TRBV10-3 and TRBJ1-2; 10 bases match TRBD1. This clonotype was sampled from a human patient who had a liver transplant. Some T cells may be the graft donor's. CDR3 DNA sequence: TGTGCCATCAGTGGGACAGGGGGTAACTATGGCTACACCTTC. Encoded protein: CAISGTGGNYGYTF.